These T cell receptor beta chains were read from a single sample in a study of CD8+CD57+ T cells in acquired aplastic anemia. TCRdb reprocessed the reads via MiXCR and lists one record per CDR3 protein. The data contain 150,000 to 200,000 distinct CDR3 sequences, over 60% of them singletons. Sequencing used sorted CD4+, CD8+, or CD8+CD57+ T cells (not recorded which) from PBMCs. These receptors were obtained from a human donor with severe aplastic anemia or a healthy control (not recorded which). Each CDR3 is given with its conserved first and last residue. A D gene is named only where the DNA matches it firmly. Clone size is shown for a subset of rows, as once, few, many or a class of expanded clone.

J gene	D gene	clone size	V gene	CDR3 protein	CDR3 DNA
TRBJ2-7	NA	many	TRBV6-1	CASSEINSGAVGEQYF	TGTGCCAGCAGTGAAATTAATTCAGGGGCAGTAGGCGAGCAGTACTTC
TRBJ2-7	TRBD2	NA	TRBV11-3	CASSLVAGNYEQYF	TGTGCCAGCAGCTTAGTAGCGGGAAACTACGAGCAGTACTTC
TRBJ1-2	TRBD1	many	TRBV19	CASHLGQGLNYGYTF	TGTGCCAGCCACTTGGGACAGGGGCTGAACTATGGCTACACCTTC
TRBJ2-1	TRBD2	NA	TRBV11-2	CASSLSGRRDNEQFF	TGTGCCAGCAGCTTGAGCGGGAGAAGGGACAATGAGCAGTTCTTC
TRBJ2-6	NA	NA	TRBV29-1	CSVGGDGANVLTF	TGCAGCGTTGGAGGGGATGGGGCCAACGTCCTGACTTTC
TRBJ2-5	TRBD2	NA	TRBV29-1	CSVEEGTRTSGTSQETQYF	TGCAGCGTTGAAGAGGGTACCAGGACTAGCGGGACCTCCCAAGAGACCCAGTACTTC
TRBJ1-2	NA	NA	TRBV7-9	CASSLGLRRGYTF	TGTGCCAGCAGCTTAGGACTAAGACGCGGCTACACCTTC
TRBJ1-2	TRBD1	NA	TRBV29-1	CSVRGDRALYGYTF	TGCAGCGTTCGGGGGGACAGGGCATTGTATGGCTACACCTTC
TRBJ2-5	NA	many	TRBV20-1	CSAPPLGPGQETQYF	TGCAGTGCTCCTCCGCTGGGCCCGGGTCAAGAGACCCAGTACTTC
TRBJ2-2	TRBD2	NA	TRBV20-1	CSARGLADNTGELFF	TGCAGTGCTAGAGGACTAGCGGACAACACCGGGGAGCTGTTTTTT
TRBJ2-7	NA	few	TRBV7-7	CASSSGLGGSYEQYF	TGTGCTAGCAGTTCAGGGTTGGGTGGTTCCTACGAGCAGTACTTC
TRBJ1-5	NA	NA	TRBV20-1	CSARVRGVGNQPQHF	TGCAGTGCTAGAGTTCGGGGTGTGGGTAATCAGCCCCAGCATTTT
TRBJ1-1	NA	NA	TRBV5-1	CASSLTGGPTEAFF	TGCGCCAGCAGCTTGACCGGGGGCCCCACTGAAGCTTTCTTT
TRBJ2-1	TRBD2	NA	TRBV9	CASSGTSQYNEQFF	TGTGCCAGCAGCGGGACTAGCCAGTACAATGAGCAGTTCTTC
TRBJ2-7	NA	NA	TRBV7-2	CASSPGQYDEQCF	TGTGCCAGCAGCCCGGGACAATACGACGAGCAGTGCTTC
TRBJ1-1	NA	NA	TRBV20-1	CSTTSLGLNTEAFF	TGCAGTACAACATCTCTTGGCCTGAACACTGAAGCTTTCTTT
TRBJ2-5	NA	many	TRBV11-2	CASSLVPETQYF	TGTGCCAGCAGCTTAGTCCCAGAGACCCAGTACTTC
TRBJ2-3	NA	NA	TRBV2	CASSRGEDTQYF	TGTGCCAGCAGCCGAGGGGAGGATACGCAGTATTTT
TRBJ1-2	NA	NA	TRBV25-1	CASSEGLGTTNYGYTF	TGTGCCAGCAGTGAAGGATTGGGGACCACTAACTATGGCTACACCTTC
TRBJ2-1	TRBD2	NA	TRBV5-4	CASSVSGGAGYNEQFF	TGTGCCAGCAGCGTTAGCGGGGGGGCCGGCTACAATGAGCAGTTCTTC
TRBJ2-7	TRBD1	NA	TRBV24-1	CATSDSGTGLYEQYF	TGTGCCACCAGTGATTCCGGGACAGGGCTCTACGAGCAGTACTTC
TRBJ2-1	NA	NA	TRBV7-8	CASSLDRNEQFF	TGTGCCAGCAGCTTAGATCGTAATGAGCAGTTCTTC
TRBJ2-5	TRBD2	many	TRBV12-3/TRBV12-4	CASSVAGGYGETQYF	TGTGCCAGCAGTGTAGCGGGGGGGTATGGAGAGACCCAGTACTTC
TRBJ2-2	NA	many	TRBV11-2	CASSSSGELFF	TGTGCCAGCAGCAGCAGCGGGGAGCTGTTTTTT
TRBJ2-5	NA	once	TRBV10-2	CASSARRGPNQETQYF	TGCGCCAGCAGTGCCCGTCGGGGGCCTAACCAAGAGACCCAGTACTTC
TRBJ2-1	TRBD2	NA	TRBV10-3	CAIRTSGLDEQFF	TGTGCCATCAGGACTAGCGGCCTCGATGAGCAGTTCTTC
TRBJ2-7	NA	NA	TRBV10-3	CAISDARGFSYEQYF	TGTGCCATCAGTGATGCCAGGGGATTCTCCTACGAGCAGTACTTC
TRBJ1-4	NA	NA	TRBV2	CASSSLVGEKLFF	TGTGCCAGCAGCTCCTTGGTGGGTGAAAAACTGTTTTTT
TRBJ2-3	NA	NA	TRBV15	CATRQDPSTDTQYF	TGTGCCACCCGACAGGACCCTAGCACAGATACGCAGTATTTT
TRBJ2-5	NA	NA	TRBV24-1	CATSAVQTGETQYF	TGTGCCACCAGTGCCGTGCAGACGGGGGAGACCCAGTACTTC
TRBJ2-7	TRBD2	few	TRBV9	CASSVAFGTSDVGSYEQYF	TGTGCCAGCAGCGTAGCTTTCGGGACTAGCGACGTTGGGTCCTACGAGCAGTACTTC